This TCR beta chain was captured in a study of T cell responses to AZD1222 COVID-19 vaccine. This clone has only a few counts. Its antigen is as yet unknown. This CDR3 comprises 15 residues. Per the germline V gene, CDR1 is LNHDA and CDR2 is SQIVND (reference sequence). V trimming: 9 bases; J trimming: 3 bases; junction bases outside the gene matches: 5. Some clones are missing from TCRdb's copy, which holds only in-frame ones; the method was immunoSEQ multiplex PCR. This sample carries more than 100,000 clones, about 93% of them seen once, and the ten largest clones take 4.5% to 6%. General study points: Nearly half of the spike-specific TCRs reportedly recognize variant regions that carry no mutations.

The receptor was isolated from an adult who received the AZD1222 COVID-19 vaccine. This chain joins TRBV19 and TRBJ2-2; 12 positions agree with TRBD2. The material sequenced was peripheral blood, taken 28 days after the second AZD1222 dose. The CDR3 coding sequence is TGTGCCAGCTCGACTAGCGGGAGCTACACCGGGGAGCTGTTTTTT. Translating gives CASSTSGSYTGELFF.